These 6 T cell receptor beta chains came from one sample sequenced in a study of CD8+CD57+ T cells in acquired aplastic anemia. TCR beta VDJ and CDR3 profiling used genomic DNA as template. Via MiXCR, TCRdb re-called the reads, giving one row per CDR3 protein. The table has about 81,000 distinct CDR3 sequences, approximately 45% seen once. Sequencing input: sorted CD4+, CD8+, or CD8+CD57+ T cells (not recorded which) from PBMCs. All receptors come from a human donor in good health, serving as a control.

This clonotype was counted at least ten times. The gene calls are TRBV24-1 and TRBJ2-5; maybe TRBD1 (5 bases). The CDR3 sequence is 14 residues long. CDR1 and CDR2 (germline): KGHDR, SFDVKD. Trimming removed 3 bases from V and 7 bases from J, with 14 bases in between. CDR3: CATSDRQGWGTQYF. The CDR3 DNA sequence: TGTGCCACCAGTGATCGTCAGGGTTGGGGGACCCAGTACTTC.

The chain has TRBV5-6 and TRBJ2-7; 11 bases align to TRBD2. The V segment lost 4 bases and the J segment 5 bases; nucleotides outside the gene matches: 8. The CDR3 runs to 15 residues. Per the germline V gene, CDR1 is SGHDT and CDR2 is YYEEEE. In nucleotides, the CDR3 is TGTGCCAGCAGCCTTTCTAGCGGGAGGACCGACGAGCAGTACTTC. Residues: CASSLSSGRTDEQYF.

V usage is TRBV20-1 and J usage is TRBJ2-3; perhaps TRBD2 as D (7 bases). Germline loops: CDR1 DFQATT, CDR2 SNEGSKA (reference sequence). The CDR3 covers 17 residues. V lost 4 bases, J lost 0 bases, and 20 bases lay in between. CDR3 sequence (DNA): TGCAGTGCTACGTGGGCGGGGGCCAGATCTAGCACAGATACGCAGTATTTT. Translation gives CSATWAGARSSTDTQYF.

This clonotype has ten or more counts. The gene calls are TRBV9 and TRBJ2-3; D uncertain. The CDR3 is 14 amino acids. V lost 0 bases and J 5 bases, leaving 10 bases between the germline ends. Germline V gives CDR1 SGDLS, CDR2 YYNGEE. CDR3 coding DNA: TGTGCCAGCAGCGTAGACGGGCCGGGAGATACGCAGTATTTT. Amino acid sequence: CASSVDGPGDTQYF.

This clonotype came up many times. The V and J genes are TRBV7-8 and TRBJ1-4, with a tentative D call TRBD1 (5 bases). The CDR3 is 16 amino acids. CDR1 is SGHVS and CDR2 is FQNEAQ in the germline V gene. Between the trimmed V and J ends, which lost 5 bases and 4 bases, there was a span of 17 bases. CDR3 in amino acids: CASSRFKRQGNEKLFF. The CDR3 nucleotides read TGTGCCAGCAGCCGATTCAAGCGGCAGGGTAATGAAAAACTGTTTTTT.

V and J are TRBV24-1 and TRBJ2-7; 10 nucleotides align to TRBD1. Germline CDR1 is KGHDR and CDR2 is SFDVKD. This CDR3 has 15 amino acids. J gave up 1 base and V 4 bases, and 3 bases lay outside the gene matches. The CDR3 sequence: CATSDGQGGSYEQYF. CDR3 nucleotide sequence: TGTGCCACCAGTGACGGACAGGGGGGGTCCTACGAGCAGTACTTC.